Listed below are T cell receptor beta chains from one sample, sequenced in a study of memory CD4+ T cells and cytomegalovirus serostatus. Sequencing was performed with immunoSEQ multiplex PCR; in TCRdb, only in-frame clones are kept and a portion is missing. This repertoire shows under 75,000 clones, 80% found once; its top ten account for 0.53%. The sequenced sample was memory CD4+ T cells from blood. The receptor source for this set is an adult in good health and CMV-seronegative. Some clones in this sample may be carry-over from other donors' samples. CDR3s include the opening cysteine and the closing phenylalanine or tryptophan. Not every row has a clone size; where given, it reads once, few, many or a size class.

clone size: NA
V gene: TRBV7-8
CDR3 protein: CASSQTGTGVLETQYF

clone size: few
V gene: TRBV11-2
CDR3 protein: CASSPTQATQYF

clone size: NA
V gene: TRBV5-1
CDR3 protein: CASSPGQPNTEAFF

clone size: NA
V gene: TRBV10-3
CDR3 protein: CAISERGLDYNEQFF

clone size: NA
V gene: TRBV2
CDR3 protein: CASRRWTSGADTQYF

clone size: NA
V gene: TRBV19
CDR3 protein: CASSRQGAGNTIYF

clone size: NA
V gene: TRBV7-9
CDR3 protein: CASSLLYGAGTLFF

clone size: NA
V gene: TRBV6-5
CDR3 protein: CASTEDRGTDTQYF

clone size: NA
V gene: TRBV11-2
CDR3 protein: CASSLRLAGDNEQFF

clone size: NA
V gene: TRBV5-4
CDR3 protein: CASSMGGRNEKLFF